Below are 14 T cell receptor beta chains sequenced from a single sample in a study of HIV-infected patients and healthy controls. Follow-up blood was drawn about 14 weeks, roughly three months, after antiretroviral therapy began. The repertoire came from unfractionated whole blood and reflected all unsorted peripheral T cells. Alpha and beta constant-region primers primed reverse transcription of about 500 ng RNA. Each of the alpha and beta chains got its own library through chain-specific third strand synthesis with indices. TCRdb redid the calling of the 5' RACE reads with MiXCR, one entry per CDR3 protein. In the table there are approximately 4,100 distinct CDR3 sequences, less than 8.5% of which are singletons. Sequences were derived from blood, sampled during antiretroviral therapy. These receptor sequences come from an adult with HIV infection.

The table lists this clonotype with many counts. This sequence joins TRBV4-3 and TRBJ2-1, with 14 bases that match TRBD2. The CDR3 sequence is 15 residues long. The ends lost 6 bases at V and 7 bases at J; junction bases unmatched: 5. Germline V gene sequence: CDR1 LGHNA, CDR2 YSLEER. CDR3 sequence (DNA): TGCGCCAGCAGTCCCGGGACTAGCGGGGGTAATGAGCAGTTCTTC. It yields the protein CASSPGTSGGNEQFF.

This clonotype has a count of ten or more. The V call is TRBV6-2 or TRBV6-3, the J call TRBJ2-7, with 7 bases identical to TRBD1. Germline CDR1 reads MNHEY; CDR2 reads SVGEGT. This CDR3 contains 13 residues. V shed 5 bases and J 3 bases; nucleotides not matched to a gene: 4. The CDR3 DNA follows: TGTGCCAGCAGTAAGGGACAGTTCTACGAGCAGTACGTC. Its protein is CASSKGQFYEQYV.

This clonotype showed up many times. The chain couples TRBV7-9 to TRBJ1-5; D may be TRBD1 (5 bases). CDR1 and CDR2 (germline): SEHNR, FQNEAQ (reference sequence). This CDR3 comprises 14 residues. The ends were cut back, 0 bases at V and 5 bases at J, with 8 bases in the middle. The CDR3 DNA reads as TGTGCCAGCAGCTTAGCTACGGGGGATCAGCCCCAGCATTTT. This gives the protein CASSLATGDQPQHF.

Relative to its sample, this clonotype is medium-sized. The chain employs TRBV12-3 or TRBV12-4 and TRBJ2-1; the D gene is possibly TRBD1 (6 bases). CDR3 length: 16 residues. V shed 5 bases and J shed 3 bases, with 17 bases lying between them. The CDR3 nucleotides are TGTGCCAGCAGTCCTATCCCCAGGGGTATCTACAATGAGCAGTTCTTC. Translation: CASSPIPRGIYNEQFF.

This clonotype rates as medium-sized. V and J are TRBV7-3 and TRBJ2-1; TRBD2 agrees at 7 bases. This CDR3 region has 16 residues. CDR1 and CDR2 (germline): SGHTA, FQGTGA. V trimming: 1 base; J trimming: 1 base; junction bases outside the gene matches: 4. CDR3 loop: CASSLNGGESYNEQFF. The CDR3 DNA reads TGTGCCAGCAGCTTAAATGGGGGGGAATCCTACAATGAGCAGTTCTTC.

By sample fraction, this clonotype is medium-sized. The chain joins TRBV7-6 to TRBJ2-2, with TRBD1 matching over 7 bases. The trim removed 5 bases at V and 3 bases at J, leaving 9 bases unmatched. From germline, CDR1 is SGHVS and CDR2 FNYEAQ. CDR3 size: 16 residues. In DNA form, the CDR3 reads TGTGCCAGCAGCCCAACACCGGGACAGTACACCGGGGAGCTGTTTTTT. Its protein product is CASSPTPGQYTGELFF. The whole variable domain, filled in from reference TRBV7-6 and TRBJ2-2, reads GAGVSQSPRYKVTKRGQDVALRCDPISGHVSLYWYRQALGQGPEFLTYFNYEAQQDKSGLPNDRFSAERPEGSISTLTIQRTEQRDSAMYRCASSPTPGQYTGELFFGEGSRLTVL.

This clonotype was observed many times. A junction boundary mismatches the germline segment, possibly from a read error. This rearrangement joins TRBV7-7 to TRBJ2-1; D is ambiguous. Germline-derived CDR1 and CDR2 are SSHAT and FNYEAQ (reference sequence). The CDR3 is 15 residues long. CDR3 bases: TGTGCTAGCAGCCCAGCCCGGGCGCTCTACAATGAGCAGTTCTTC. Amino acid sequence: CASSPARALYNEQFF.

This clonotype is labeled as medium-sized. The gene calls are TRBV6-1 and TRBJ1-5; D call uncertain. This CDR3 is 11 amino acids long. Germline assignment: CDR1 MNHNS and CDR2 SASEGT. The V gene lost 5 bases and the J gene lost 4 bases, with 3 bases spanning the gap. CDR3 sequence reads: CASSLNQPQHF. DNA of the CDR3: TGTGCCAGCAGTTTAAATCAGCCCCAGCATTTT.

This clonotype was detected many times. Germline and junction disagree at one end, which may indicate a read error. V is TRBV6-2 or TRBV6-3 and J is TRBJ2-1; D not resolved. CDR1 MNHEY and CDR2 SVGEGT come from the germline V gene. The CDR3 runs to 12 residues. CDR3 sequence: CASSNSHNEQFF. CDR3 sequence (DNA): TGTGCCAGCAGTAACTCTCACAATGAGCAGTTCTTC.

This clonotype was seen more than once but under ten times. The V gene is TRBV7-9, the J gene TRBJ2-3; TRBD2 matches at 13 bases. The CDR3 totals 16 residues. Per germline, CDR1 SEHNR and CDR2 FQNEAQ (reference sequence). With V trimmed by 5 bases and J by 6 bases, 8 bases remained unmatched. The CDR3 spells CASSTTSGGPGDTQYF. The CDR3 DNA sequence: TGTGCCAGCAGCACGACTAGCGGGGGGCCGGGGGATACGCAGTATTTT. Using reference TRBV7-9 and TRBJ2-3 for the parts outside the CDR3, the full variable domain is DTGVSQNPRHKITKRGQNVTFRCDPISEHNRLYWYRQTLGQGPEFLTYFQNEAQLEKSRLLSDRFSAERPKGSFSTLEIQRTEQGDSAMYLCASSTTSGGPGDTQYFGPGTRLTVL.

In this sample, this clonotype is medium-sized. J is TRBJ1-5 and V is TRBV7-2, with D unclear. The germline V gene has CDR1 SGHTA and CDR2 FQGNSA. The CDR3 runs to 15 residues. V was clipped by 1 base and J by 1 base, with 8 bases between them. The CDR3 DNA sequence: TGTGCCAGCAGCTTAGGCAGTCAAAGCAATCAGCCCCAGCATTTT. Protein: CASSLGSQSNQPQHF.

This clonotype was picked up many times. The chain combines TRBV7-6 with TRBJ2-4; 7 bases align to TRBD2. Germline V gene data show CDR1 as SGHVS and CDR2 as FNYEAQ. This CDR3 is built from 16 residues. Germline trimming cut 5 bases from V and 3 bases from J; bases unmatched to any gene: 10. The CDR3 sequence: CASSPGLESNKNIQYF. CDR3 sequence (DNA): TGTGCCAGCAGCCCCGGACTAGAGAGTAACAAAAACATTCAGTACTTC.

This clonotype is categorized as medium-sized (0.01 to 0.1%). The rearrangement joins TRBV2 to TRBJ2-3; 7 bases are a match to TRBD1. Germline loops: CDR1 SNHLY, CDR2 FYNNEI. With 7 bases clipped from V and 2 bases from J, the junction kept 3 bases outside the gene matches. This CDR3 spans 13 amino acids. As DNA, the CDR3 is TGTGCCAGCATGACAGGGCCCACAGATACGCAGTATTTT. This codes for CASMTGPTDTQYF.

By share of the sample, this clonotype is medium-sized. In nucleotides, the CDR3 is TGCAGCGTTGAACGAAATAACTATGGCTACACCTTC. It yields the protein CSVERNNYGYTF. The chain combines TRBV29-1 with TRBJ1-2; D unclear. This CDR3 spans 12 amino acids. V gave up 2 bases and J gave up 1 base, with 5 bases separating them. The germline gives CDR1 SQVTM, CDR2 ANQGSEA.